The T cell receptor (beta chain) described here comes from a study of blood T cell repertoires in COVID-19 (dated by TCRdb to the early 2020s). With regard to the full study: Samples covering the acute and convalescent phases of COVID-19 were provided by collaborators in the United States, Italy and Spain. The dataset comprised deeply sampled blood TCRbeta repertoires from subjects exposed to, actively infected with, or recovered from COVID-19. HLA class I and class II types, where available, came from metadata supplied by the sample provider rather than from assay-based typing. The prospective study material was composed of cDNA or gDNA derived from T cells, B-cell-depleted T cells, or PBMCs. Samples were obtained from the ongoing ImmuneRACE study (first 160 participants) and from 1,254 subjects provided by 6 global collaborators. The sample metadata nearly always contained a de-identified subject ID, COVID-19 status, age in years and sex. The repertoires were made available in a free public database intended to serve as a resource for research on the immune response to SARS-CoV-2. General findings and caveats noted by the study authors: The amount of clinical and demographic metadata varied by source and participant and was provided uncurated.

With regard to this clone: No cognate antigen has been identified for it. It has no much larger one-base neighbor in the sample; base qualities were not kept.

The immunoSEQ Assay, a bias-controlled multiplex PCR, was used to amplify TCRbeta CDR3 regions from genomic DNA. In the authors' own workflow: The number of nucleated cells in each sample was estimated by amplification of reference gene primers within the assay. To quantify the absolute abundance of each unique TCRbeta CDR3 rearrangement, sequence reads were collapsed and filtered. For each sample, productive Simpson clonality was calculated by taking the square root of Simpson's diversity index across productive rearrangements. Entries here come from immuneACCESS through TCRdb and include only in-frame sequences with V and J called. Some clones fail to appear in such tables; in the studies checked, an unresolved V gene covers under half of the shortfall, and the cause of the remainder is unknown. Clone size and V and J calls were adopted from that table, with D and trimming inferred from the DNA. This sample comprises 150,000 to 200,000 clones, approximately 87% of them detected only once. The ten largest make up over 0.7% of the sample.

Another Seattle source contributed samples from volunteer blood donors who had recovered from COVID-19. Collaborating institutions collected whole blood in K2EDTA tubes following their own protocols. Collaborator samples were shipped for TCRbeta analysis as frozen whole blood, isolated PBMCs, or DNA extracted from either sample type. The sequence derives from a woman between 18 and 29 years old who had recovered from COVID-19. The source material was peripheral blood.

The CDR3 loop reads CASSLGGAEKLFF. The nucleotide sequence is TGTGCCAGCAGCTTGGGCGGGGCTGAAAAACTGTTTTTT. Here the chain combines TRBV5-6 and TRBJ1-4, with a tentative D gene TRBD1 over 5 matching bases. Sequences SGHDT (CDR1) and YYEEEE (CDR2) are obtained from the germline V gene. Cut back by 0 bases and 7 bases, the V and J ends lie 7 bases apart. CDR3 length: 13 amino acids, cysteine to phenylalanine. CDR3 DNA only is kept here, 39 bases in frame from base 1.